The entry that follows covers one TCR beta chain sequence. The antigen remains unidentified. Data came from immunoSEQ multiplex PCR; TCRdb stores just in-frame clones and leaves some out. The sample lists under 100,000 clones; approximately 84% were seen once. This sample is drawn from a study of cytomegalovirus exposure and HLA in healthy donors. Overall study results and limits: CMV antigen specificity of a few CMV-associated chains was confirmed in vitro.

These donors were members of the roughly 120-subject validation cohort, a group separate from the approximately 670-subject first cohort. The sample taken for sequencing was PBMCs. The receptor was derived from a young woman in good health and CMV-seropositive.

CDR3 bases: TGTGCCAGCAGCCTTCAGGGGGCTTACACTGAAGCTTTCTTT. Its translation: CASSLQGAYTEAFF. This rearrangement joins TRBV7-9 to TRBJ1-1, with 8 bases that match TRBD1. Trimming removed 5 bases from V and 3 bases from J; junction bases left unmatched: 5. Germline V gives CDR1 SEHNR, CDR2 FQNEAQ (reference sequence). There are 14 residues in the CDR3. Together with reference TRBV7-9 and TRBJ1-1, the CDR3 gives the full variable domain: DTGVSQNPRHKITKRGQNVTFRCDPISEHNRLYWYRQTLGQGPEFLTYFQNEAQLEKSRLLSDRFSAERPKGSFSTLEIQRTEQGDSAMYLCASSLQGAYTEAFFGQGTRLTVV.